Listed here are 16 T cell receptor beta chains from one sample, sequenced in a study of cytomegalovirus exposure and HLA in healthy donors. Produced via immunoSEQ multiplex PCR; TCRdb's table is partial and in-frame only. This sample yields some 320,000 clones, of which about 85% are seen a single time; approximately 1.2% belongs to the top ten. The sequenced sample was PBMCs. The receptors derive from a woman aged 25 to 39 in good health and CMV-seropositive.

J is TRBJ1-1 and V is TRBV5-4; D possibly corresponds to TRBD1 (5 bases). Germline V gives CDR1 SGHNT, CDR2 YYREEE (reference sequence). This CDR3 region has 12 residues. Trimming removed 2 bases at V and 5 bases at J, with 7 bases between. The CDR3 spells CASSFQGTEAFF. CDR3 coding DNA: TGTGCCAGCAGCTTTCAGGGAACTGAAGCTTTCTTT.

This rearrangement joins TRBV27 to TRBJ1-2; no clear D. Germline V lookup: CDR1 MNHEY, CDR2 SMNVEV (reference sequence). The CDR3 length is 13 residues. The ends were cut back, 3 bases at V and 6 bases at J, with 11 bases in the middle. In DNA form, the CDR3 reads TGTGCCAGCAGTTTTTGGGAGGGTGATGGCTACACCTTC. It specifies CASSFWEGDGYTF.

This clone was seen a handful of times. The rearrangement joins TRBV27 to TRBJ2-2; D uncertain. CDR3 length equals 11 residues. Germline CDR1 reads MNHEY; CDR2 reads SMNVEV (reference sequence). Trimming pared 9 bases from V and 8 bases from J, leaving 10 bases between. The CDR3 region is CASYQKGELFF. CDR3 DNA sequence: TGTGCCAGTTACCAAAAGGGGGAGCTGTTTTTT.

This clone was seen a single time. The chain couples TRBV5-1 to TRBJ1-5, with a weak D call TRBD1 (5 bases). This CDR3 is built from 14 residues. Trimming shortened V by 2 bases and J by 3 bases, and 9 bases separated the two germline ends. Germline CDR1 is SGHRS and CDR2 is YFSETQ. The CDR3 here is CASSLGDPNQPQHF. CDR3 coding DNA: TGCGCCAGCAGCTTAGGGGATCCCAATCAGCCCCAGCATTTT.

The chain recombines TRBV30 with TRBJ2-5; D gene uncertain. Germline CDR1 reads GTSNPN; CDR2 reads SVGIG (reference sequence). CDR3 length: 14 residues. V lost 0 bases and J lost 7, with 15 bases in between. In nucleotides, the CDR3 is TGTGCCTGGAGTGTACTGACCTTTAAGGGGACCCAGTACTTC. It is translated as CAWSVLTFKGTQYF.

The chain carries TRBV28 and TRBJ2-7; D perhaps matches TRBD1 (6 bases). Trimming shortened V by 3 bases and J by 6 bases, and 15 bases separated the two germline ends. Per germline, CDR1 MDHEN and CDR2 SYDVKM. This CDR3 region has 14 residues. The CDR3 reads CASSFNTGSPEQYF. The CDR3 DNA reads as TGTGCCAGCAGTTTCAATACAGGGTCCCCCGAGCAGTACTTC.

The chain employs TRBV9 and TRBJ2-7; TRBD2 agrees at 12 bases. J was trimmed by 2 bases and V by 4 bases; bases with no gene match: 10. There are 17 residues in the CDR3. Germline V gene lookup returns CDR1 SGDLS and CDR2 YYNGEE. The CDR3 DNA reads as TGTGCCAGCAGCTCCACCCACGGACTAGCGGGAACCTACGAGCAGTACTTC. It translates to CASSSTHGLAGTYEQYF.

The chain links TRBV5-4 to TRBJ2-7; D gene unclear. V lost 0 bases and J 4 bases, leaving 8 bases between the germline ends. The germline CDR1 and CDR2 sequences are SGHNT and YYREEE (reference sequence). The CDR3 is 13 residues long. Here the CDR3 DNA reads TGTGCCAGCAGCTTGGAGGGCGGATACGAGCAGTACTTC. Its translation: CASSLEGGYEQYF.

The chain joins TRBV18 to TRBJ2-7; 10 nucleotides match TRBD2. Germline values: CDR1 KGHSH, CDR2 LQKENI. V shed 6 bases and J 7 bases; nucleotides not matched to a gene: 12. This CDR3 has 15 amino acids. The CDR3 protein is CASSRQREGPGEQYF. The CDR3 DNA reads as TGTGCCAGCTCCCGGCAGCGGGAGGGCCCGGGGGAGCAGTACTTC.

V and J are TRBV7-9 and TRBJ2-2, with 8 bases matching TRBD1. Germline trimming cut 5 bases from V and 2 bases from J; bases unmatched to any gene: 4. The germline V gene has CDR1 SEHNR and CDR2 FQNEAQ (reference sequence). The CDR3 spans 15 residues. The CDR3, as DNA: TGTGCCAGCAGCCGAGGACAGGGCAACACCGGGGAGCTGTTTTTT. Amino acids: CASSRGQGNTGELFF.

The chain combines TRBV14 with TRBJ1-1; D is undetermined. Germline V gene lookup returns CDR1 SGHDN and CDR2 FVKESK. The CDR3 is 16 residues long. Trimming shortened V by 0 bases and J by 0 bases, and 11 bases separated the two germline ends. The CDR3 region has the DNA TGTGCCAGCAGCCAAGAGTGGGGTCGGGTGAACACTGAAGCTTTCTTT. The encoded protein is CASSQEWGRVNTEAFF. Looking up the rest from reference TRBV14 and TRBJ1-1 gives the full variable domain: EAGVTQFPSHSVIEKGQTVTLRCDPISGHDNLYWYRRVMGKEIKFLLHFVKESKQDESGMPNNRFLAERTGGTYSTLKVQPAELEDSGVYFCASSQEWGRVNTEAFFGQGTRLTVV.

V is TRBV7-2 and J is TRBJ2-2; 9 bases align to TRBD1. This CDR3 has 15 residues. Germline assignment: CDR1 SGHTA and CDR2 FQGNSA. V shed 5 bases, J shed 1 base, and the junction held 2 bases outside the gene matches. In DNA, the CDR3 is TGTGCCAGCAGCCGGACAGGGGTGAACACCGGGGAGCTGTTTTTT. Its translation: CASSRTGVNTGELFF.

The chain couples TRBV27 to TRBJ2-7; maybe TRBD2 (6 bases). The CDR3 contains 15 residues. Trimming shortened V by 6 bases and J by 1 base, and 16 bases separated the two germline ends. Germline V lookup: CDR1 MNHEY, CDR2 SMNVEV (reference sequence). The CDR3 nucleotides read TGTGCCAGCAGGGGGGACTCGGGTATTTCCTACGAGCAGTACTTC. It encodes CASRGDSGISYEQYF.

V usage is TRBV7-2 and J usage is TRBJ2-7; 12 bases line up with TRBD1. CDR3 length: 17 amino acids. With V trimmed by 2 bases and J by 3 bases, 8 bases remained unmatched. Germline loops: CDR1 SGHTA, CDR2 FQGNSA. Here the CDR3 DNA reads TGTGCCAGCAGCTTAACGTCCCGGGACAGGGGGCTCTACGAGCAGTACTTC. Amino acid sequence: CASSLTSRDRGLYEQYF. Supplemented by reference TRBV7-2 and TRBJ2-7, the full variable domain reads GAGVSQSPSNKVTEKGKDVELRCDPISGHTALYWYRQSLGQGLEFLIYFQGNSAPDKSGLPSDRFSAERTGGSVSTLTIQRTQQEDSAVYLCASSLTSRDRGLYEQYFGPGTRLTVT.

CDR3 loop: CASSVGGWNSPLHF. In nucleotides, the CDR3 is TGTGCCAGCAGCGTAGGGGGGTGGAATTCACCCCTCCACTTT. The genes are TRBV9 and TRBJ1-6; a weak D match, TRBD1 (5 bases). Trimming shortened V by 0 bases and J by 7 bases, and 8 bases separated the two germline ends. The CDR3 extends over 14 amino acids. Germline CDR1 and CDR2: SGDLS and YYNGEE.

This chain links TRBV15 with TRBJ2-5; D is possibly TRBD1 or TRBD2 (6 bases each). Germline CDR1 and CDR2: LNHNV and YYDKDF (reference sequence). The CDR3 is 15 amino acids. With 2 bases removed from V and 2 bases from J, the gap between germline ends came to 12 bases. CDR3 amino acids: CATSRKGGLQETQYF. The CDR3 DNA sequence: TGTGCCACCAGCAGAAAAGGGGGACTTCAAGAGACCCAGTACTTC.